Listed below are T cell receptor beta chains from one sample, sequenced in a study of T-cell reconstitution after alpha-beta-depleted transplantation in children. TCRdb ran MiXCR on the PCR reads and lists one entry per CDR3 protein. Of about 640,000 distinct CDR3 sequences listed, over 15% are singletons. The sequencing used PBMCs from the stem cell graft donor, collected from the stem cell graft. These receptors all stem from a human donor who donated a stem cell graft to a child with acute myeloid leukemia. Each CDR3 is given with its conserved first and last residue. D genes are given only for firm matches. The listing skips clone size in some rows; elsewhere it reads once, few, many or a size class.

many,TRBV20-1,TRBJ2-5,TRBD2,CSAGRSGGAFETQYF,TGCAGTGCTGGGCGTAGCGGGGGGGCCTTCGAGACCCAGTACTTC
many,TRBV6-5,TRBJ1-4,TRBD1,CASSYSTGPSEKLFF,TGTGCCAGCAGTTACTCGACAGGGCCGTCGGAAAAACTGTTTTTT
few,TRBV15,TRBJ1-1,.,CATSRDRTGKVAFF,TGTGCCACCAGCAGAGACCGGACGGGGAAAGTGGCTTTCTTT
.,TRBV7-9,TRBJ1-1,.,CASSPALDTEAFF,TGTGCCAGCAGCCCCGCCCTCGACACTGAAGCTTTCTTT
many,TRBV20-1,TRBJ2-3,.,CSASPRGGGPSTDTQYF,TGCAGTGCTAGCCCGAGGGGAGGCGGGCCAAGCACAGATACGCAGTATTTT
.,TRBV4-1,TRBJ1-1,.,CASSQDPLGRNTEAFF,TGCGCCAGCAGCCAAGATCCTCTCGGGCGTAACACTGAAGCTTTCTTT
many,TRBV4-3,TRBJ2-7,.,CASSQDRWYEQYF,TGCGCCAGCAGCCAGGACCGCTGGTACGAGCAGTACTTC
few,TRBV4-1,TRBJ1-2,.,CASSQDDGPYGYTF,TGCGCCAGCAGCCAAGATGATGGTCCCTATGGCTACACCTTC
.,TRBV15,TRBJ2-1,.,CATSTWANEQFF,TGTGCCACCAGCACTTGGGCTAATGAGCAGTTCTTC
many,TRBV20-1,TRBJ1-5,.,CSARDWGSGQPQHF,TGCAGTGCTAGAGATTGGGGCAGCGGGCAGCCCCAGCATTTT
.,TRBV12-3/TRBV12-4,TRBJ2-2,.,CASSFPGFTGELFF,TGTGCCAGCAGTTTTCCGGGGTTCACCGGGGAGCTGTTTTTT
.,TRBV12-3/TRBV12-4,TRBJ1-3,.,CASSPSPGAIYF,TGTGCCAGCAGTCCCTCTCCTGGAGCCATATATTTT
few,TRBV7-3,TRBJ2-1,.,CASSRRGGEDEQFF,TGTGCCAGCAGCCGCAGGGGGGGGGAAGATGAGCAGTTCTTC
many,TRBV12-3/TRBV12-4,TRBJ2-1,TRBD1,CASSGDSRSYNEQFF,TGTGCCAGCAGTGGGGACAGCCGATCCTACAATGAGCAGTTCTTC
many,TRBV20-1,TRBJ2-3,TRBD2,CSASGAGGVGTDTQYF,TGCAGTGCTAGTGGAGCGGGGGGTGTTGGAACAGATACGCAGTATTTT
many,TRBV7-8,TRBJ2-5,.,CASSPESRAVQYF,TGTGCCAGCAGCCCTGAGTCTCGAGCCGTACAGTACTTC
many,TRBV20-1,TRBJ1-5,TRBD1,CSARGTGEARNQPQHF,TGCAGTGCTAGGGGGACAGGGGAAGCCAGAAATCAGCCCCAGCATTTT
many,TRBV20-1,TRBJ2-3,TRBD1,CSARERTGRSTDTQYF,TGCAGTGCTAGAGAAAGGACAGGGAGGTCTACAGATACGCAGTATTTT
many,TRBV9,TRBJ2-7,TRBD1,CASSPGTALLYEQYF,TGTGCCAGCAGCCCCGGGACAGCCCTACTCTACGAGCAGTACTTC
many,TRBV5-1,TRBJ2-2,.,CASSLGGANTGELFF,TGTGCCAGCAGTTTAGGGGGGGCGAACACCGGGGAGCTGTTTTTT
many,TRBV7-2,TRBJ1-1,.,CASSLAGREAFF,TGTGCCAGCAGCTTAGCGGGCAGGGAAGCTTTCTTT
many,TRBV7-2,TRBJ1-1,.,CASSLGMNTEAFF,TGTGCCAGCAGCTTAGGAATGAACACTGAAGCTTTCTTT
.,TRBV18,TRBJ1-2,TRBD1,CASFRDRGYGYTF,TGTGCCAGCTTCCGGGACAGGGGATATGGCTACACCTTC
.,TRBV27,TRBJ1-5,.,CASSPLRDMVDGNQPQHF,TGTGCCAGCAGTCCTCTCCGGGACATGGTGGATGGCAATCAGCCCCAGCATTTT